These 26 T cell receptor beta chains were all obtained from the same sample, sequenced in a study of shared clonotypes between healthy human individuals. This table comes from immunoSEQ multiplex PCR, and its TCRdb copy is limited to in-frame clones, with some not included. The profile shows around 2,000,000 clones, just under 95% of them singletons. Naive CD8 populations comprised CD45RO-negative cells positively selected for CCR7, excluding terminally differentiated effector memory CD45RA+ cells. Sequenced: naive CD8+ T cells sorted from blood. These receptors were collected from a man between 18 and 35 years old in good health.

V usage is TRBV5-6 and J usage is TRBJ2-7; D is unclear. Deletions cut 1 base from V and 3 bases from J, with 11 bases between. CDR1 SGHDT and CDR2 YYEEEE come from the germline V gene. The CDR3 has 14 residues. In DNA, the CDR3 is TGTGCCAGCAGCTTGTTGGCCAGTTTCTACGAGCAGTACTTC. Amino acids: CASSLLASFYEQYF.

This rearrangement joins TRBV6-6 to TRBJ1-2; 7 bases are a match to TRBD1. V lost 5 bases and J lost 4; bases outside the gene matches: 10. Germline lookup yields CDR1 MNHNY and CDR2 SVGAGI (reference sequence). CDR3 size: 15 residues. CDR3 nucleotide sequence: TGTGCCAGCAGTCCCGAGGGACAGCCTATCTATGGCTACACCTTC. It specifies CASSPEGQPIYGYTF.

The rearrangement joins TRBV5-6 to TRBJ2-3; 10 nucleotides align to TRBD2. Germline V lookup: CDR1 SGHDT, CDR2 YYEEEE. The CDR3 runs 15 residues. V was clipped by 0 bases and J by 9 bases; unmatched bases: 7. The CDR3 loop reads CASSLEGTSVLTQYF. CDR3 coding DNA: TGTGCCAGCAGCTTGGAAGGGACTAGCGTTTTGACGCAGTATTTT.

The chain couples TRBV10-3 to TRBJ2-7; D remains unclear. The germline V gene encodes CDR1 ENHRY and CDR2 SYGVKD. The CDR3 has 12 amino acids. With 7 bases removed from V and 2 bases from J, the gap between germline ends came to 9 bases. The CDR3 coding sequence is TGTGCCATCACAACAGCTACCTACGAGCAGTACTTC. Protein product: CAITTATYEQYF.

This clone came up a few times. The chain employs TRBV11-3 and TRBJ2-2; TRBD1 is a possible D gene (5 bases). Germline V lookup: CDR1 SGHNT, CDR2 YENEEA. The CDR3 consists of 13 residues. V lost 5 bases to trimming and J lost 6 bases, with 10 bases between them. Here the CDR3 reads CASSAGRAGELFF. DNA for the CDR3: TGTGCCAGCAGCGCCGGCAGGGCCGGGGAGCTGTTTTTT.

The V and J genes are TRBV7-9 and TRBJ2-3, with no clear D. This CDR3 is built from 14 residues. Germline V gives CDR1 SEHNR, CDR2 FQNEAQ (reference sequence). Trimming shortened V by 2 bases and J by 5 bases, and 11 bases separated the two germline ends. CDR3 nucleotide sequence: TGTGCCAGCAGCTTAAAAGGCGTCGAAGATACGCAGTATTTT. Amino acids: CASSLKGVEDTQYF. Drawing the rest from reference TRBV7-9 and TRBJ2-3, the complete variable domain is DTGVSQNPRHKITKRGQNVTFRCDPISEHNRLYWYRQTLGQGPEFLTYFQNEAQLEKSRLLSDRFSAERPKGSFSTLEIQRTEQGDSAMYLCASSLKGVEDTQYFGPGTRLTVL.

The chain couples TRBV9 to TRBJ2-7; TRBD2 matches 13 bases. V was clipped by 0 bases and J by 1 base; unmatched bases: 4. CDR3 length: 17 residues. From germline, CDR1 is SGDLS and CDR2 YYNGEE. CDR3 amino acids: CASSVEGTSGTSYEQYF. For the CDR3, the DNA is TGTGCCAGCAGCGTAGAGGGGACTAGCGGGACGTCCTACGAGCAGTACTTC.

The chain employs TRBV10-3 and TRBJ2-1; unclear D gene. Germline V lookup: CDR1 ENHRY, CDR2 SYGVKD. There are 12 residues in the CDR3. The V gene lost 8 bases and the J gene lost 5 bases, with 10 bases spanning the gap. CDR3 loop: CAILGEHNEQFF. CDR3 bases: TGTGCCATCCTTGGAGAGCACAATGAGCAGTTCTTC.

This chain joins TRBV10-3 and TRBJ2-3; D ambiguous. This CDR3 is built from 14 residues. Trimming stripped 4 bases from V and 2 bases from J, with 10 bases between. Germline V gene sequence: CDR1 ENHRY, CDR2 SYGVKD. In DNA, the CDR3 is TGTGCCATCAGTGCGTACTCTACCACAGATACGCAGTATTTT. This codes for CAISAYSTTDTQYF.

CDR3 protein: CASSSTRIMIMETQYF. CDR3 nucleotide sequence: TGTGCCAGCAGCTCAACCAGGATCATGATCATGGAGACCCAGTACTTC. The rearrangement links TRBV5-8 to TRBJ2-5; no clear D. Trimming cost V 3 bases and J 5 bases, with 20 bases left between them. Per germline, CDR1 SGHTS and CDR2 YDEGEE. The length of the CDR3 is 16 residues.

J is TRBJ1-1 and V is TRBV6-5; D remains ambiguous. V lost 3 bases, J lost 5 bases, and 13 bases lay in between. The CDR3 loop spans 14 amino acids. Germline V gene data show CDR1 as MNHEY and CDR2 as SVGAGI. For the CDR3, the DNA is TGTGCCAGCAGTTATAGAAACGGGTGGACTGAAGCTTTCTTT. Encoded protein: CASSYRNGWTEAFF.

This rearrangement joins TRBV5-6 to TRBJ1-5; 10 nucleotides line up with TRBD1. V was pared by 3 bases and J by 5 bases, with 2 bases of the junction left unmatched. The CDR3 loop spans 14 amino acids. Germline CDR1 and CDR2: SGHDT and YYEEEE. CDR3 region: CASSSTGGDQPQHF. CDR3 sequence (DNA): TGTGCCAGCAGCTCGACAGGGGGCGATCAGCCCCAGCATTTT.

On this clone: Other DNA sequences in this sample translate to the same CDR3. The chain recombines TRBV7-9 with TRBJ2-7, with D perhaps TRBD2 (5 bases). CDR1 and CDR2 from the germline V gene are SEHNR and FQNEAQ (reference sequence). V was pared by 2 bases and J by 1 base, with 6 bases between. The CDR3 runs 13 residues. CDR3 nucleotide sequence: TGTGCCAGCAGCTTAAGAGGGTCCTACGAGCAGTACTTC. Its translation is CASSLRGSYEQYF.

The V gene is TRBV30, the J gene TRBJ1-4; D not certain. Germline V gene lookup returns CDR1 GTSNPN and CDR2 SVGIG (reference sequence). The V end lost 0 bases, the J end lost 7 bases, and 12 bases lay between the germline ends. The CDR3 is 14 residues long. The CDR3 DNA sequence: TGTGCCTGGAGTGTAGGCCCGGCTGGTGAAAAACTGTTTTTT. As protein: CAWSVGPAGEKLFF.

This chain uses TRBV19 with TRBJ1-2; possible D gene TRBD1, 5 bases. Per germline, CDR1 LNHDA and CDR2 SQIVND (reference sequence). Between the trimmed V and J ends, which lost 8 bases and 4 bases, there was a span of 11 bases. This CDR3 contains 12 residues. The CDR3, as DNA: TGTGCCAGTTACAGGCTCCCCTATGGCTACACCTTC. The encoded protein is CASYRLPYGYTF.

This clone was seen only once. The chain has TRBV30 and TRBJ2-7; D unresolved. This CDR3 is 14 amino acids long. Between the trimmed V and J ends, which lost 4 bases and 0 bases, there was a span of 13 bases. Germline-derived CDR1 and CDR2 are GTSNPN and SVGIG (reference sequence). As DNA, the CDR3 is TGTGCCTGGAAGTGGCAGGAAAGCTCCTACGAGCAGTACTTC. As protein: CAWKWQESSYEQYF.

The genes are TRBV30 and TRBJ1-4; D is unresolved. This CDR3 is 16 amino acids long. Trimming pared 4 bases from V and 5 bases from J, leaving 20 bases between. Germline V lookup: CDR1 GTSNPN, CDR2 SVGIG (reference sequence). The CDR3 region is CAWKGKIGRKNEKLFF. The CDR3 region has the DNA TGTGCCTGGAAGGGTAAGATCGGCAGGAAGAATGAAAAACTGTTTTTT. Filled out from reference TRBV30 and TRBJ1-4, the complete variable domain reads SQTIHQWPATLVQPVGSPLSLECTVEGTSNPNLYWYRQAAGRGLQLLFYSVGIGQISSEVPQNLSASRPQDRQFILSSKKLLLSDSGFYLCAWKGKIGRKNEKLFFGSGTQLSVL.

V is TRBV7-9 and J is TRBJ2-2; 9 nucleotides line up with TRBD1. Trimming at V came to 5 bases and at J to 4 bases, leaving 8 bases not matched to a gene. Germline V CDR1 and CDR2: SEHNR, FQNEAQ (reference sequence). The CDR3 length is 16 residues. The CDR3 DNA sequence: TGTGCCAGCAGCCACCCTGGGACAGGGAGCACCGGGGAGCTGTTTTTT. As protein: CASSHPGTGSTGELFF.

A word on this clone: At one of its ends the junction is not consistent with the germline gene, which may arise from a read error. J is TRBJ2-6 and V is TRBV7-7; D gene unclear. In germline, CDR1 is SSHAT, CDR2 FNYEAQ (reference sequence). This CDR3 is 14 amino acids long. CDR3 nucleotide sequence: TGTGCTAGCAGCTTAGATGCTGGGGCCAACGTCCTGACTTTC. This gives the protein CASSLDAGANVLTF.

The chain uses TRBV2 and TRBJ2-7; D is uncertain. The CDR3 length is 12 residues. In germline, CDR1 is SNHLY, CDR2 FYNNEI. The V end lost 3 bases, the J end lost 5 bases, and 8 bases lay between the germline ends. CDR3 DNA: TGTGCCAGCAGTGACGGTTTTGACGAGCAGTACTTC. This sequence encodes CASSDGFDEQYF.

The chain uses TRBV27 and TRBJ2-2; D gene unclear. CDR1 is MNHEY, CDR2 SMNVEV, per germline (reference sequence). This CDR3 spans 14 amino acids. The ends were cut back, 0 bases at V and 5 bases at J, with 7 bases in the middle. The CDR3 region is CASSLSRQTGELFF. The CDR3 DNA reads as TGTGCCAGCAGTTTATCGCGCCAAACCGGGGAGCTGTTTTTT.

The chain links TRBV13 to TRBJ1-2; a possible D gene is TRBD1 (5 bases). Germline lookup yields CDR1 PRHDT and CDR2 FYEKMQ (reference sequence). Deletions cut 4 bases from V and 0 bases from J, with 9 bases between. CDR3 length: 14 residues. The CDR3 bases are TGTGCCAGCAGCTCGGGGCGAGCTAACTATGGCTACACCTTC. Its translation: CASSSGRANYGYTF.

The genes are TRBV6-5 and TRBJ1-1; 9 positions match TRBD1. Germline CDR1 and CDR2: MNHEY and SVGAGI. V lost 10 bases to trimming and J lost 5 bases; unmatched junction nucleotides: 11. This CDR3 has 14 residues. The CDR3 DNA reads as TGTGCCACCTCCCCCGGGACAGGGAGAACTGAAGCTTTCTTT. Translating gives CATSPGTGRTEAFF.

This sequence joins TRBV14 and TRBJ1-4; D not resolved. This CDR3 is 15 amino acids long. Germline-derived CDR1 and CDR2 are SGHDN and FVKESK. V lost 3 bases and J lost 7, with 15 bases in between. The CDR3 nucleotides are TGTGCCAGCAGCCATAGGACCAGGACTTCTGAAAAACTGTTTTTT. Translating gives CASSHRTRTSEKLFF.

The chain has TRBV10-3 and TRBJ1-2; D unclear. With 7 bases removed from V and 2 bases from J, the gap between germline ends came to 14 bases. Germline V lookup: CDR1 ENHRY, CDR2 SYGVKD. This CDR3 has 14 residues. The CDR3 protein is CAIITGLGNYGYTF. CDR3 sequence (DNA): TGTGCCATCATTACCGGGCTTGGCAACTATGGCTACACCTTC.

On this clone: In the same sample, other DNA sequences code for this CDR3. The chain links TRBV30 to TRBJ2-1; D remains ambiguous. Germline V lookup: CDR1 GTSNPN, CDR2 SVGIG (reference sequence). V was cut by 5 bases and J by 7 bases, with 6 bases left in between. CDR3 length: 10 amino acids. CDR3 amino acids: CAWSVNEQFF. The CDR3 DNA is TGTGCCTGGTCGGTTAATGAGCAGTTCTTC. Filled out from reference TRBV30 and TRBJ2-1, the complete variable domain reads SQTIHQWPATLVQPVGSPLSLECTVEGTSNPNLYWYRQAAGRGLQLLFYSVGIGQISSEVPQNLSASRPQDRQFILSSKKLLLSDSGFYLCAWSVNEQFFGPGTRLTVL.